This T cell receptor beta chain derives from a study of T cells in Graves' hyperthyroidism and ophthalmopathy (dated by TCRdb to about 2019). Study-level background: Peripheral blood samples were taken at the time of initial diagnosis, prior to any treatment. The roughly 99 discovery patients were divided at random into training and test sets in a 7:3 ratio. The study also compared thyroid tissue and blood T-cell repertoires from roughly 6 Graves' hyperthyroidism patients. To identify TCR V-J signatures that set the groups apart, the researchers used a discovery cohort of more than 95 patients, made up of under 50 with Graves' ophthalmopathy and 57 with stable Graves' hyperthyroidism. After sampling, hyperthyroidism patients received methimazole starting at 30 mg daily, and ophthalmopathy patients received high-dose intravenous methylprednisolone. TCR Vbeta CDR3 sequencing of 120 to 150 peripheral blood samples (43 ophthalmopathy, 75 to 85 hyperthyroidism and approximately 17 progressor patients) is reported in the paper. Prospective prediction of ophthalmopathy was tested in an independent validation cohort of 18 to 20 hyperthyroidism patients and 15 to 17 patients who later progressed to ophthalmopathy.

On this clonotype: What antigen it recognizes has not been identified. Base qualities are not recorded, but no much larger clone differs from it by a single base.

What the work shows at the level of the full study, not this receptor alone: A model built on a 13 V-J signature distinguished ophthalmopathy from stable hyperthyroidism, reaching 87.88% sensitivity and about 81% specificity in cross-validation and 80%/75% in testing. Sample size was not statistically predetermined, and blinding of investigators to group allocation was not performed. Most expanded thyroid clonotypes (frequency above 0.001) were also found in blood, which suggests that blood repertoires may mirror thyroid immune responses. In validation, the model predicted progression to ophthalmopathy with roughly 70% sensitivity and 72% to 75% specificity, a median of about 6 months before onset.

The TCR beta CDR3 regions were amplified from the RNA transcripts. The TCR CDR3 was subjected to a first round of RT-PCR using the HTBI primer set and the Qiagen OneStep RT-PCR kit. The libraries were constructed in a second round of multiplex PCR and then size-selected and purified. Sequencing of the libraries was done on an Illumina HiSeq2000 using paired-end 100 bp reads. The study's own analysis went as follows. SOAPnuke was used to process the raw data, with reads discarded if the reads contained adapters or uncalled bases, had a mean Phred below 15, or lacked an exact constant-primer or identifier match. COPE v1.2.5 was used to merge high-quality paired reads, and clonotypes were defined as unique nucleotide sequences. Clonotypes were aligned to IMGT TRBV, TRBD and TRBJ reference segments using MiTCR v1.1. The analysis included only V-J combinations with a frequency above 0.0001, which together covered roughly 99% of the repertoires. The TCS score was defined as the ratio of F50 (clonal expansion) to E x V (chaos), calculated using BLOSUM62-based TCRdist between CDR3 peptides within each V-J. Welch's t-statistics and random forest reduced around 510 V-J features to 10 to 15, which were used in a naive Bayes classifier (R e1071). TCRdb trimmed public reads at Q25 via fastp, called clones via MiXCR and kept in-frame beta chains. All rows with the same CDR3 protein become a single entry with the most common DNA and genes. The V and J calls come from TCRdb's annotation, not from the publication. Counted in this sample were approximately 600,000 distinct CDR3 sequences; about 20% of them appeared once. The ten top clones hold under 35% of the sample.

Ophthalmopathy patients had moderately to severely active disease, with a Clinical Activity Score of 3 or more, a NOSPECS grade of 4 or more, and a disease duration of less than 3 months. Exclusion was applied to patients with uncontrolled infections, other autoimmune diseases, pregnancy or lactation. Diagnoses were established on the basis of clinical symptoms, serum thyroxine and TRAb, thyroid ultrasound, and orbital computed tomography. PBMCs were separated from under 11 ml of fresh peripheral blood using Ficoll-Paque density gradient centrifugation. Total RNA was extracted using Trizol reagent, and RNA quality was assessed on an Agilent 2100 Bioanalyzer. The germline V gene yields ENHRY for CDR1 and SYGVKD for CDR2. Counted from cysteine to phenylalanine, this CDR3 has 16 amino acids. Just CDR3 DNA is preserved here, 48 bases in frame from base 1. Germline trimming amounts to 2 bases on V and 2 bases on J, with 6 as the count of junction bases outside the gene matches.

What was sequenced was blood. This chain is built from TRBV10-3 and TRBJ2-3, and TRBD2 aligns with 8 junction nucleotides. The TCR originated in a man aged 25 to 45 with Graves' ophthalmopathy. CDR3 loop: CAISEPGAGATDTQYF. The nucleotide sequence reads TGTGCCATCAGTGAGCCCGGAGCGGGGGCCACAGATACGCAGTATTTT.